These 23 T cell receptor beta chains originate from one sample sequenced in a study of control samples from healthy donors and cancer patients. Profiled with immunoSEQ multiplex PCR; TCRdb holds only in-frame clones, not every one. Of 91,000 or so clones detected, 90% to 95% appear once; the ten largest clones hold roughly 0.92%. The sample comprised blood. The receptors stem from a young woman in good health.

The chain joins TRBV24-1 to TRBJ1-5; no reliable D call. This CDR3 has 13 residues. Trimming stripped 5 bases from V and 3 bases from J, with 7 bases between. Germline lookup yields CDR1 KGHDR and CDR2 SFDVKD. The CDR3 reads CATSGQDNQPQHF. For the CDR3, the DNA is TGTGCCACCAGTGGTCAGGACAATCAGCCCCAGCATTTT.

The CDR3 coding sequence is TGTGCCAGCAGCCTCCCCCGCGGAGGGGAAATTCTAAACACCGGGGAGCTGTTTTTT. This gives the protein CASSLPRGGEILNTGELFF. The genes are TRBV9 and TRBJ2-2; possible D gene TRBD2, 6 bases. V gave up 4 bases and J gave up 2 bases, with 24 bases separating them. There are 19 residues in the CDR3. The V gene's germline CDR1 is SGDLS and CDR2 YYNGEE. The variable domain in full, with the rest retrieved from reference TRBV9 and TRBJ2-2, is DSGVTQTPKHLITATGQRVTLRCSPRSGDLSVYWYQQSLDQGLQFLIQYYNGEERAKGNILERFSAQQFPDLHSELNLSSLELGDSALYFCASSLPRGGEILNTGELFFGEGSRLTVL.

The V gene is TRBV7-6, the J gene TRBJ2-2; D tentatively fits TRBD1 or TRBD2 (6 bases each). The CDR3 spans 15 residues. V shed 9 bases and J shed 2 bases, with 16 bases lying between them. The V gene's germline CDR1 is SGHVS and CDR2 FNYEAQ. The CDR3 bases are TGTGCCAGTAAAATCGACGGGGGCAACACCGGGGAGCTGTTTTTT. It is translated as CASKIDGGNTGELFF.

The CDR3, as DNA: TGTGCCAGCAGTACCCTAGCGGGTAAAAACATTCAGTACTTC. Translated, it gives CASSTLAGKNIQYF. The chain recombines TRBV9 with TRBJ2-4; TRBD2 aligns across 8 bases. This CDR3 is built from 14 residues. Per the germline V gene, CDR1 is SGDLS and CDR2 is YYNGEE. Trimming at V came to 5 bases and at J to 4 bases, leaving 5 bases not matched to a gene.

This clone was found a few times. V gene TRBV15 combines with J gene TRBJ2-1; 9 bases map to TRBD2. The V segment lost 0 bases and the J segment 1 base; nucleotides outside the gene matches: 7. Per the germline V gene, CDR1 is LNHNV and CDR2 is YYDKDF (reference sequence). The CDR3 contains 18 residues. In nucleotides, the CDR3 is TGTGCCACCAGCAGAGATCTCGCGGGGGGGCAGTCCTACAATGAGCAGTTCTTC. It specifies CATSRDLAGGQSYNEQFF.

The chain is built from TRBV3-1 (or the pseudogene TRBV3-2) and TRBJ1-1; unclear D gene. CDR1 is LGHDT, CDR2 YNNKEL, per germline (reference sequence). V was cut by 1 base and J by 6 bases, with 9 bases left in between. This CDR3 spans 13 amino acids. CDR3: CASSQAPGAEAFF. Here the CDR3 DNA reads TGTGCCAGCAGCCAAGCCCCTGGGGCTGAAGCTTTCTTT.

The CDR3 region is CASSPDTEAFF. In nucleotides, the CDR3 is TGTGCCAGCAGTCCGGACACTGAAGCTTTCTTT. This sequence joins TRBV7-9 and TRBJ1-1; unclear D gene. This CDR3 region has 11 residues. The germline CDR1 and CDR2 sequences are SEHNR and FQNEAQ (reference sequence). Trimming took 6 bases from V and 3 from J, leaving 5 bases between them. The entire variable domain, with the rest obtained from reference TRBV7-9 and TRBJ1-1, is as follows: DTGVSQNPRHKITKRGQNVTFRCDPISEHNRLYWYRQTLGQGPEFLTYFQNEAQLEKSRLLSDRFSAERPKGSFSTLEIQRTEQGDSAMYLCASSPDTEAFFGQGTRLTVV.

The rearrangement uses TRBV21-1 and TRBJ2-3; the listed D gene, TRBD2, was not tested against the DNA. TRBV21-1 is marked as a pseudogene. The CDR3 loop spans 14 amino acids. CDR3 DNA sequence: TGTGCCAGCAGCAAACCCCCCCGCGTGGATACGCAGTATTTT. Its protein is CASSKPPRVDTQYF.

The J gene is TRBJ1-1, the V gene TRBV28; weak D call: TRBD1 (6 bases). V lost 5 bases, J lost 4 bases, and 14 bases lay in between. From germline, CDR1 is MDHEN and CDR2 SYDVKM. The CDR3 is made up of 14 amino acids. CDR3 bases: TGTGCCAGCAGTAGGGGGACTTCCCCCACTGAAGCTTTCTTT. Protein: CASSRGTSPTEAFF.

The CDR3 is CASSQDLGREQYF. CDR3 DNA sequence: TGCGCCAGCAGCCAAGATTTAGGGCGCGAGCAGTACTTC. The rearrangement joins TRBV4-1 to TRBJ2-7; D is ambiguous. Germline V gene data show CDR1 as MGHRA and CDR2 as YSYEKL. This CDR3 has 13 amino acids. Deletions cut 0 bases from V and 6 bases from J, with 9 bases between.

The chain joins TRBV23-1 to TRBJ1-2, with D possibly being TRBD1 (5 bases). TRBV23-1 counts as an open reading frame of uncertain function. The CDR3 totals 14 residues. In DNA form, the CDR3 reads TGCGAACTCCAGGGAAGGAGGGATGACTATGGCTACACCTTC. Amino acids: CELQGRRDDYGYTF.

The V gene is TRBV19, the J gene TRBJ2-7, with 8 positions matching TRBD1. Germline CDR1 and CDR2: LNHDA and SQIVND (reference sequence). The junction had 8 bases not matched to a gene; V was cut back by 6 bases and J by 1 base. The CDR3 loop spans 15 amino acids. The CDR3 region has the DNA TGTGCCAGTAGGACGGCAGGGGGCGCGTCCTACGAGCAGTACTTC. Its translation: CASRTAGGASYEQYF.

The rearrangement joins TRBV28 to TRBJ1-3; no firm D call. V was shortened by 3 bases and J by 2 bases, with 11 bases between the two germline ends. Germline CDR1 reads MDHEN; CDR2 reads SYDVKM. This CDR3 spans 15 amino acids. The CDR3: CASSLANSAGNTIYF. In DNA, the CDR3 is TGTGCCAGCAGTTTGGCCAACAGCGCTGGAAACACCATATATTTT.

CDR3 residues: CASSPWTGTGGNTIYF. As DNA, the CDR3 is TGTGCCAGCAGTCCCTGGACAGGCACTGGAGGAAACACCATATATTTT. The rearrangement uses TRBV27 and TRBJ1-3; 7 bases align to TRBD1. Per germline, CDR1 MNHEY and CDR2 SMNVEV (reference sequence). Germline trimming cut 5 bases from V and 4 bases from J; bases unmatched to any gene: 11. This CDR3 contains 16 residues.

V is TRBV7-9 and J is TRBJ2-4, with 11 bases that match TRBD1. J lost 11 bases, V lost 5 bases, and 8 bases had no gene match. The CDR3 spans 14 residues. Germline loops: CDR1 SEHNR, CDR2 FQNEAQ (reference sequence). DNA for the CDR3: TGTGCCAGCAGCGCCGGGACAGGGGGATTATTTCAGTACTTC. Its protein is CASSAGTGGLFQYF. Full variable domain (remainder filled in from reference TRBV7-9 and TRBJ2-4): DTGVSQNPRHKITKRGQNVTFRCDPISEHNRLYWYRQTLGQGPEFLTYFQNEAQLEKSRLLSDRFSAERPKGSFSTLEIQRTEQGDSAMYLCASSAGTGGLFQYFGAGTRLSVL.

J is TRBJ1-6 and V is TRBV28; D not certain. Germline CDR1 reads MDHEN; CDR2 reads SYDVKM. The CDR3 is 17 amino acids. V was pared by 2 bases and J by 0 bases, with 11 bases between. CDR3 residues: CASSLGHRSSYNSPLHF. CDR3 bases: TGTGCCAGCAGTTTAGGGCACCGAAGCTCCTATAATTCACCCCTCCACTTT.

This clone appeared a few times. This chain joins TRBV30 and TRBJ2-1, with D possibly TRBD1 on 5 matching bases. Germline V gene data show CDR1 as GTSNPN and CDR2 as SVGIG (reference sequence). The germline V and J ends were trimmed by 4 bases and 4 bases, with 14 bases remaining between them. The CDR3 totals 14 residues. The CDR3 DNA is TGTGCCTGGATGGGGCAGACTCCTTACAATGAGCAGTTCTTC. Its protein is CAWMGQTPYNEQFF.

V gene TRBV5-1 combines with J gene TRBJ2-4, with 7 bases matching TRBD2. This CDR3 comprises 17 residues. From germline, CDR1 is SGHRS and CDR2 YFSETQ. Trimming at V came to 4 bases and at J to 3 bases, leaving 13 bases not matched to a gene. The CDR3 here is CASSPEGRGWGKNIQYF. CDR3 DNA sequence: TGCGCCAGCAGCCCAGAAGGGAGGGGATGGGGCAAAAACATTCAGTACTTC. Filled out from reference TRBV5-1 and TRBJ2-4, the complete variable domain reads KAGVTQTPRYLIKTRGQQVTLSCSPISGHRSVSWYQQTPGQGLQFLFEYFSETQRNKGNFPGRFSGRQFSNSRSEMNVSTLELGDSALYLCASSPEGRGWGKNIQYFGAGTRLSVL.

The V call is TRBV7-9, the J call TRBJ1-3; weak D call: TRBD1 (5 bases). The germline V gene has CDR1 SEHNR and CDR2 FQNEAQ (reference sequence). Trimming removed 4 bases at V and 0 bases at J, with 13 bases between. The CDR3 extends over 16 amino acids. CDR3 nucleotides: TGTGCCAGCAGCTGGGACGGATTGAGCTCTGGAAACACCATATATTTT. As protein: CASSWDGLSSGNTIYF.

The count of this clone is one. The V call is TRBV7-9, the J call TRBJ1-1; the D gene is possibly TRBD1 (5 bases). Trimming stripped 3 bases from V and 7 bases from J, with 15 bases between. This CDR3 is 14 amino acids long. Looked up from germline, CDR1 is SEHNR and CDR2 is FQNEAQ (reference sequence). For the CDR3, the DNA is TGTGCCAGCAGCTTGAAGGGCTCTCAGGGTGAAGCTTTCTTT. Amino acid sequence: CASSLKGSQGEAFF.

The chain employs TRBV19 and TRBJ1-5; D not certain. The V end lost 3 bases, the J end lost 0 bases, and 18 bases lay between the germline ends. Germline CDR1 LNHDA, CDR2 SQIVND (reference sequence). The CDR3 sequence is 18 residues long. The CDR3 bases are TGTGCCAGTAGTATTAGGCCCCGCCAGGCCCATAGCAATCAGCCCCAGCATTTT. Protein: CASSIRPRQAHSNQPQHF.

V gene TRBV6-1 combines with J gene TRBJ1-2; D is ambiguous. CDR3 size: 13 residues. CDR1 is MNHNS, CDR2 SASEGT, per germline. Trimming stripped 3 bases from V and 1 base from J, with 6 bases between. CDR3 protein: CASSDRINYGYTF. The CDR3 region has the DNA TGTGCCAGCAGTGACCGCATTAACTATGGCTACACCTTC.

V and J are TRBV5-1 and TRBJ2-2; D gene uncertain. Per germline, CDR1 SGHRS and CDR2 YFSETQ. The CDR3 sequence is 15 residues long. Trimming left V 5 bases short and J 4 bases short, with 15 bases between. The CDR3 spells CASRESALLTGELFF. In DNA, the CDR3 is TGCGCCAGCAGAGAGTCCGCGCTTCTCACCGGGGAGCTGTTTTTT. The complete variable domain, with remaining parts taken from reference TRBV5-1 and TRBJ2-2, reads KAGVTQTPRYLIKTRGQQVTLSCSPISGHRSVSWYQQTPGQGLQFLFEYFSETQRNKGNFPGRFSGRQFSNSRSEMNVSTLELGDSALYLCASRESALLTGELFFGEGSRLTVL.